These T cell receptor beta chains were read from a single sample in a study of shared clonotypes between healthy human individuals. Method: immunoSEQ multiplex PCR; TCRdb's copy keeps in-frame clones and lacks some. The table lists more than 900,000 clones, around 78% of them singletons, with around 0.61% in the top ten. Sample: memory CD4+ T cells from PBMCs. All receptors derive from a man between 18 and 35 years old in good health. Some clones in this sample may be carry-over from other donors' samples. CDR3s include the opening cysteine and the closing phenylalanine or tryptophan. The D gene is left open where the match is weak. Rows give clone size only sometimes, using once, few, many, or a class for an expanded clone.

size: NA
D: NA
V: TRBV11-3
J: TRBJ2-1
DNA: TGTGCCAGCAGCTACGAACCCTTTGGCTCCACCCGTGGGAATGAGCAGTTCTTC
CDR3: CASSYEPFGSTRGNEQFF

size: once
D: NA
V: TRBV21-1
J: TRBJ1-5
DNA: TGTGCCAGCAGCAAGGGACAAGGGAGCAATCAGCCCCAGCATTTT
CDR3: CASSKGQGSNQPQHF

size: NA
D: NA
V: TRBV5-6
J: TRBJ1-2
DNA: TGTGCCAGCAGCTTGTTCGACAGTTCCTACACCTTC
CDR3: CASSLFDSSYTF

size: NA
D: TRBD2
V: TRBV5-4
J: TRBJ2-7
DNA: TGTGCCAGCAGCTCGCCGAGGGGCGGGGGCTCCTACGAGCAGTACTTC
CDR3: CASSSPRGGGSYEQYF

size: NA
D: NA
V: TRBV7-9
J: TRBJ2-3
DNA: TGTGCCAGCAGCTCCCCCACAGATACGCAGTATTTT
CDR3: CASSSPTDTQYF

size: NA
D: NA
V: TRBV7-2
J: TRBJ2-3
DNA: TGTGCCAGCAGCTTAAAGGGCAGAACAGATACGCAGTATTTT
CDR3: CASSLKGRTDTQYF

size: once
D: TRBD2
V: TRBV9
J: TRBJ2-5
DNA: TGTGCCAGCAGCTCCCTTCCTTTAGCGGGGGAAGAGACCCAGTACTTC
CDR3: CASSSLPLAGEETQYF

size: few
D: TRBD1
V: TRBV14
J: TRBJ1-4
DNA: TGTGCCAGCGCCAGGGGGCAGAGGGAAAAACTGTTTTTT
CDR3: CASARGQREKLFF

size: NA
D: NA
V: TRBV29-1
J: TRBJ1-4
DNA: TGCAGCGTTGAGGGGAAGGACCGTGAAAAACTGTTTTTT
CDR3: CSVEGKDREKLFF

size: NA
D: TRBD1
V: TRBV6-5
J: TRBJ2-4
DNA: TGTGCCAGCAGACAGGGGCAGAACATTCAGTACTTC
CDR3: CASRQGQNIQYF

size: NA
D: TRBD1
V: TRBV5-1
J: TRBJ1-2
DNA: TGCGCCAGCACCCAGGGACAGGGACCCTATGGCTACACCTTC
CDR3: CASTQGQGPYGYTF

size: NA
D: TRBD2
V: TRBV5-1
J: TRBJ2-7
DNA: TGCGCCAGCAGCTTGGAGGGGACTAGCAACGAGCAGTACTTC
CDR3: CASSLEGTSNEQYF

size: NA
D: TRBD2
V: TRBV5-1
J: TRBJ2-3
DNA: TGCGCCAGCAGCTTGGTCCCTAGCGGGATTAGCACAGATACGCAGTATTTT
CDR3: CASSLVPSGISTDTQYF

size: NA
D: TRBD1
V: TRBV27
J: TRBJ2-7
DNA: TGTGCCAGCGGACAGGGAAGTGTCCACGAGCAGTACTTC
CDR3: CASGQGSVHEQYF

size: NA
D: TRBD2
V: TRBV5-1
J: TRBJ2-3
DNA: TGCGCCAGCAGCTTGGCAGGCTTAGCGGGTTACACAGATACGCAGTATTTT
CDR3: CASSLAGLAGYTDTQYF

size: NA
D: TRBD2
V: TRBV5-1
J: TRBJ2-2
DNA: TGCGCCAGCAGCCCCGGGACTAGCGCAAACACCGGGGAGCTGTTTTTT
CDR3: CASSPGTSANTGELFF

size: NA
D: TRBD1
V: TRBV2
J: TRBJ1-1
DNA: TGTGCCAGTCTACAGGGGTTGAACACTGAAGCTTTCTTT
CDR3: CASLQGLNTEAFF

size: NA
D: NA
V: TRBV5-4
J: TRBJ2-7
DNA: TGTGCCAGCAGCTCTAAGACGGGGACCTCCTACGAGCAGTACTTC
CDR3: CASSSKTGTSYEQYF

size: once
D: NA
V: TRBV18
J: TRBJ1-1
DNA: TGTGCCAGCTCATCCCTAGGCACTGAAGCTTTCTTT
CDR3: CASSSLGTEAFF

size: NA
D: NA
V: TRBV19
J: TRBJ1-4
DNA: TGTGCCAGTAGTATCAGGGCAACTAATGAAAAACTGTTTTTT
CDR3: CASSIRATNEKLFF

size: NA
D: TRBD1
V: TRBV10-3
J: TRBJ1-1
DNA: TGTGCCATCAGTAGAGACAGGGAAATAGGGGGTCGGGCTTTCTTT
CDR3: CAISRDREIGGRAFF

size: NA
D: TRBD2
V: TRBV18
J: TRBJ2-5
DNA: TGTGCCAGCTCACCATCGACTAGCGGGATGGAGACCCAGTACTTC
CDR3: CASSPSTSGMETQYF

size: NA
D: NA
V: TRBV5-1
J: TRBJ1-1
DNA: TGCGCCAGCAGCTTGGCGTCAGGGGCCGGGGTAGTAGCTTTCTTT
CDR3: CASSLASGAGVVAFF

size: NA
D: NA
V: TRBV5-1
J: TRBJ1-1
DNA: TGCGCCAGCAGCGGTACAACCTGGCGGGGCACTGAAGCTTTCTTT
CDR3: CASSGTTWRGTEAFF

size: NA
D: TRBD1
V: TRBV5-1
J: TRBJ2-5
DNA: TGCGCCAGCAGCATCGACAGGGGTGAAGAAGAGACCCAGTACTTC
CDR3: CASSIDRGEEETQYF

size: NA
D: NA
V: TRBV2
J: TRBJ1-2
DNA: TGTGCCAGCATTCAAACGGCCTCCGGCTACACCTTC
CDR3: CASIQTASGYTF

size: NA
D: NA
V: TRBV7-9
J: TRBJ2-2
DNA: TGTGCCAGCAGCCTACCCGACAGCCCCGGGGAGCTGTTTTTT
CDR3: CASSLPDSPGELFF

size: NA
D: TRBD1
V: TRBV5-1
J: TRBJ2-7
DNA: TGCGCCAGCAGCTTGAGGGCTGACATCAGGGGGCGCTCCTACGAGCAGTACTTC
CDR3: CASSLRADIRGRSYEQYF

size: NA
D: TRBD2
V: TRBV4-2
J: TRBJ2-7
DNA: TGTGCCAGCAGCCAAGTCCCTAGCGGGAGTACTTCCTACGAGCAGTACTTC
CDR3: CASSQVPSGSTSYEQYF

size: once
D: NA
V: TRBV5-4
J: TRBJ1-4
DNA: TGTGCCAGCAGCTCCAGGGCCGCCGTGGGTAATGAAAAACTGTTTTTT
CDR3: CASSSRAAVGNEKLFF

size: once
D: NA
V: TRBV5-1
J: TRBJ2-7
DNA: TGCGCCAGCAGCTTGGGTTGGGAAGGGGTCGAGCAGTACTTC
CDR3: CASSLGWEGVEQYF

size: NA
D: TRBD2
V: TRBV7-2
J: TRBJ2-1
DNA: TGTGCCAGCAGCTCGCCATGGCGGGGGGGTGAGCAGTTCTTC
CDR3: CASSSPWRGGEQFF

size: NA
D: NA
V: TRBV9
J: TRBJ2-1
DNA: TGTGCCAGCAGCGCCCACAATGAGCAGTTCTTC
CDR3: CASSAHNEQFF

size: NA
D: NA
V: TRBV11-2
J: TRBJ2-1
DNA: TGTGCCAGCAGCTTAGAAACTCTTGAGCAGTTCTTC
CDR3: CASSLETLEQFF

size: NA
D: NA
V: TRBV29-1
J: TRBJ1-5
DNA: TGCAGCGTTGGGGCAGGAGACAATCAGCCCCAGCATTTT
CDR3: CSVGAGDNQPQHF

size: NA
D: NA
V: TRBV7-8
J: TRBJ2-5
DNA: TGTGCCAGCAGTGATGGCCCTAACGGGCCCCAGTACTTC
CDR3: CASSDGPNGPQYF

size: NA
D: NA
V: TRBV5-1
J: TRBJ1-2
DNA: TGCGCCAGCAGCTTCCAAGCAGGCCCAGCTAACTATGGCTACACCTTC
CDR3: CASSFQAGPANYGYTF

size: NA
D: NA
V: TRBV29-1
J: TRBJ2-3
DNA: TGCAGCGTTGTGACATACACAGATACGCAGTATTTT
CDR3: CSVVTYTDTQYF

size: NA
D: TRBD2
V: TRBV20-1
J: TRBJ2-1
DNA: TGCAGTGCTAGACTAGCGGGGGAGCAGTTCTTC
CDR3: CSARLAGEQFF

size: many
D: NA
V: TRBV10-1
J: TRBJ2-1
DNA: TGCGCCAGCAGTGAGAGGTTAGCGTTCGGCAATGAGCAGTTCTTC
CDR3: CASSERLAFGNEQFF

size: NA
D: TRBD2
V: TRBV7-2
J: TRBJ2-3
DNA: TGTGCCAGCAGCCGGGCCCTACTAGCGGGTAGCACAGATACGCAGTATTTT
CDR3: CASSRALLAGSTDTQYF